A single T cell receptor (beta chain) is shown here with its context. The CDR3 loop spans 15 amino acids. Germline CDR1 SGHAT, CDR2 FQNNGV. Trimming took 5 bases from V and 0 from J; bases not matched to a gene: 7. Membership in each cohort depended on participant-reported clinical history. Either two negative PCRs, clearance, or symptom resolution qualified Cohort 3 donors as recovered. This entry is derived from a study of blood T cell repertoires in COVID-19. TCRdb keeps only in-frame clones here, not all; method: immunoSEQ multiplex PCR. This sample has some 420,000 clones, with 75% to 90% found just once.

The chain employs TRBV11-2 and TRBJ2-7; 7 nucleotides agree with TRBD1. Material for sequencing was PBMCs or T cells enriched from blood (not recorded which). The source is a man aged 25-45 years who had recovered from COVID-19. The CDR3: CASSVQGESSYEQYF. The CDR3 DNA reads TGTGCCAGCAGCGTCCAGGGGGAGAGCTCCTACGAGCAGTACTTC.